This entry lists 9 T cell receptor beta chains sequenced from one sample in a study of post-analysis software for immune sequencing data. Sequencing libraries made from TCR beta cDNA carried unique molecular identifiers. MiXCR, applied by TCRdb to the PCR reads, yields one record per CDR3 protein. The sample carries about 820,000 distinct CDR3 sequences, roughly 58% recorded once. Overall study findings and caveats: Four or five TRBV segments occurring more often in patients than controls included TRBV5-6, TRBV5-1 and TRBV20-1.

Antigens for these TCRs are unknown. The sample was blood. These receptors all come from a girl aged 10-17 years with multiple sclerosis.

CDR3 protein: CASSHLGLGDRDYEQYF. DNA for the CDR3: TGTGCCAGCAGCCATCTTGGGCTTGGAGACAGGGACTACGAGCAGTACTTC. V is TRBV4-2 and J is TRBJ2-7, with 7 nucleotides matching TRBD1. Germline CDR1 is LGHNA and CDR2 is YNFKEQ. The CDR3 length is 17 residues. The trim removed 3 bases at V and 3 bases at J, leaving 14 bases unmatched.

This clonotype has just a few counts. This sequence joins TRBV7-2 and TRBJ2-3; the match to TRBD2 covers 9 bases. The CDR3 sequence is 16 residues long. The junction had 4 bases not matched to a gene; V was cut back by 1 base and J by 2 bases. CDR1 and CDR2 from the germline V gene are SGHTA and FQGNSA. CDR3 loop: CASSLGLAAHTDTQYF. In DNA, the CDR3 is TGTGCCAGCAGCTTAGGACTAGCGGCACACACAGATACGCAGTATTTT.

This clonotype was counted only a few times. The chain couples TRBV29-1 to TRBJ2-3, with D hard to call. Germline-derived CDR1 and CDR2 are SQVTM and ANQGSEA. The CDR3 sequence is 12 residues long. The germline V and J ends were trimmed by 3 bases and 1 base, with 5 bases remaining between them. The CDR3 here is CSVDEGTDTQYF. The CDR3 coding sequence is TGCAGCGTTGACGAGGGCACAGATACGCAGTATTTT.

This clonotype was seen a handful of times. The rearrangement joins TRBV27 to TRBJ2-7; D may match TRBD1 or TRBD2 (6 bases each). Looked up from germline, CDR1 is MNHEY and CDR2 is SMNVEV (reference sequence). The length of the CDR3 is 17 residues. The V end was cut by 5 bases, the J end by 2 bases, with 22 bases between. CDR3 DNA: TGTGCCAGCAGTCCGCAAACCGGGGGCCTTCCGACCTACGAGCAGTACTTC. The encoded protein is CASSPQTGGLPTYEQYF.

This clonotype was seen ten or more times. This chain joins TRBV20-1 and TRBJ2-7, with TRBD2 identical over 7 bases. The germline CDR1 and CDR2 sequences are DFQATT and SNEGSKA (reference sequence). V trimming: 2 bases; J trimming: 0 bases; junction bases outside the gene matches: 1. The CDR3 contains 13 residues. CDR3 nucleotide sequence: TGCAGTGCTAGACGCGGGGGCTCCTACGAGCAGTACTTC. As protein: CSARRGGSYEQYF.

This clonotype was detected only a few times. V usage is TRBV6-2 or TRBV6-3 and J usage is TRBJ1-1, with 7 bases identical to TRBD1. V shed 2 bases and J 5 bases; nucleotides not matched to a gene: 2. The V gene's germline CDR1 is MNHEY and CDR2 SVGEGT. The CDR3 runs to 13 residues. This CDR3 is CASSYRGRTEAFF. The CDR3, as DNA: TGTGCCAGCAGTTACAGGGGGCGAACTGAAGCTTTCTTT.

This clonotype has just a few counts. This CDR3 reads CSVPRLSGSGETQYF. DNA for the CDR3: TGCAGCGTCCCTAGACTTAGCGGGAGCGGAGAGACCCAGTACTTC. The V and J genes are TRBV29-1 and TRBJ2-5, with 9 positions matching TRBD2. Germline trimming cut 6 bases from V and 4 bases from J; bases unmatched to any gene: 12. CDR3 length: 15 residues. Germline CDR1 reads SQVTM; CDR2 reads ANQGSEA.

This chain uses TRBV20-1 with TRBJ2-7, with D possibly being TRBD2 (6 bases). The germline CDR1 and CDR2 sequences are DFQATT and SNEGSKA (reference sequence). V lost 3 bases, J lost 3 bases, and 12 bases lay in between. The CDR3 is made up of 13 amino acids. CDR3 sequence: CSASSGVRYEQYF. CDR3 DNA sequence: TGCAGTGCTAGTTCGGGGGTCCGCTACGAGCAGTACTTC.

The V gene is TRBV7-2, the J gene TRBJ2-5; the D gene is possibly TRBD1 (5 bases). Per germline, CDR1 SGHTA and CDR2 FQGNSA. The V and J ends lost 5 bases and 4 bases respectively, with 11 bases between them. The CDR3 is 13 residues long. CDR3 region: CASSGPRAETQYF. CDR3 bases: TGTGCCAGCAGCGGACCCAGGGCAGAGACCCAGTACTTC.